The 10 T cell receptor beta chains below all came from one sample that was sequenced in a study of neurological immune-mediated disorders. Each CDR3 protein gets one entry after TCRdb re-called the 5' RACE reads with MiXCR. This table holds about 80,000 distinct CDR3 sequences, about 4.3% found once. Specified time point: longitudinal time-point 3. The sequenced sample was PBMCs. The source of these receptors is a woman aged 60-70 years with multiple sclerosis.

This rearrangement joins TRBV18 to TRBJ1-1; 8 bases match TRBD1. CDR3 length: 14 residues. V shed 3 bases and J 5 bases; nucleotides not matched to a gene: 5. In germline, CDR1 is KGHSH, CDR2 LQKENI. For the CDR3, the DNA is TGTGCCAGCTCACCGGACAGGGATTTGACTGAAGCTTTCTTT. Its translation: CASSPDRDLTEAFF.

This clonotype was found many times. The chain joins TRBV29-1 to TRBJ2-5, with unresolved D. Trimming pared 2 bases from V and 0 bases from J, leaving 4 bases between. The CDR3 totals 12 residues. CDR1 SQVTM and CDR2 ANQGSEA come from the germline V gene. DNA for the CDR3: TGCAGCGTTGAACAGAACCAAGAGACCCAGTACTTC. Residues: CSVEQNQETQYF.

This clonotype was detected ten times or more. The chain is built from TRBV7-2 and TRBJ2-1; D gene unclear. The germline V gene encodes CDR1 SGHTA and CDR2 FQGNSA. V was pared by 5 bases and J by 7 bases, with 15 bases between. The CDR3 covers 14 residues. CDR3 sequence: CASSTNAGFNEQFF. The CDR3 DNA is TGTGCCAGCAGCACAAACGCAGGCTTTAATGAGCAGTTCTTC.

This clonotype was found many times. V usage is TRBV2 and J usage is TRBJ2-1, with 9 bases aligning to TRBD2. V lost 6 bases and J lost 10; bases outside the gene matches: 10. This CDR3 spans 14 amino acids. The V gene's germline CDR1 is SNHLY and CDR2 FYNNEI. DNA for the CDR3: TGTGCCAGCAGCAGAGCGGGGGGTGTTTTGGAGCAGTTCTTC. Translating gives CASSRAGGVLEQFF.

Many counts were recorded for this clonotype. Here the CDR3 reads CASSQGGNSPLHF. In nucleotides, the CDR3 is TGCGCCAGCAGCCAAGGGGGAAATTCACCCCTCCACTTT. This chain uses TRBV4-1 with TRBJ1-6; D not resolved. This CDR3 spans 13 amino acids. Germline values: CDR1 MGHRA, CDR2 YSYEKL. Trimming left V 1 base short and J 7 bases short, with 5 bases between.

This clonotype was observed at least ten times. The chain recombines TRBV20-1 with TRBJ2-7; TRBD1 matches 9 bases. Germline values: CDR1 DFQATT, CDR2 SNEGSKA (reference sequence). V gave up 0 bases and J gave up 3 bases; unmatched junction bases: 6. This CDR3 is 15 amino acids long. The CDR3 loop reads CSARDTGTGLYEQYF. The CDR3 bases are TGCAGTGCTAGAGATACGGGGACAGGGCTCTACGAGCAGTACTTC.

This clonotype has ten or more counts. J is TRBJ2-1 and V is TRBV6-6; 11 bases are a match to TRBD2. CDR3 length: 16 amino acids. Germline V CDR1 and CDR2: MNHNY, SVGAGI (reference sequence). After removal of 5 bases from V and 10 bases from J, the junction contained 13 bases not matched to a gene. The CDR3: CASSRMTSGVAGEQFF. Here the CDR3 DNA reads TGTGCCAGCAGTCGCATGACTAGCGGGGTAGCAGGAGAGCAGTTCTTC.

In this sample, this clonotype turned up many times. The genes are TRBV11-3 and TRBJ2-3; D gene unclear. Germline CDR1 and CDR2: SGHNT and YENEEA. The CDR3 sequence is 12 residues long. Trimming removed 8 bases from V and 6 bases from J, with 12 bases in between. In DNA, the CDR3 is TGTGCCAGCCGAGGATCTGGGGATACGCAGTATTTT. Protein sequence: CASRGSGDTQYF.

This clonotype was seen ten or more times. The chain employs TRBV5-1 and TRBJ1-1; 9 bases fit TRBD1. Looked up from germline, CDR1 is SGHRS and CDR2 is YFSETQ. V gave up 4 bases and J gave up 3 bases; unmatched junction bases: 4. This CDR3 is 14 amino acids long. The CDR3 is CASSRTGADTEAFF. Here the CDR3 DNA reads TGCGCCAGCAGCCGGACAGGGGCGGACACTGAAGCTTTCTTT.

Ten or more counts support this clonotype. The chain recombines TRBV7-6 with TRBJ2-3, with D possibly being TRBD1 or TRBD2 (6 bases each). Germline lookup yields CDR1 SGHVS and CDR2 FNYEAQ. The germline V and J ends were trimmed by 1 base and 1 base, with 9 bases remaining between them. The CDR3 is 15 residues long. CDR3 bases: TGTGCCAGCAGCTTAGTGGGGGGCGGCACAGATACGCAGTATTTT. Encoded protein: CASSLVGGGTDTQYF. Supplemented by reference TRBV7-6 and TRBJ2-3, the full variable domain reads GAGVSQSPRYKVTKRGQDVALRCDPISGHVSLYWYRQALGQGPEFLTYFNYEAQQDKSGLPNDRFSAERPEGSISTLTIQRTEQRDSAMYRCASSLVGGGTDTQYFGPGTRLTVL.